This entry lists 8 T cell receptor beta chains sequenced from one sample in a study of T cells in Graves' hyperthyroidism and ophthalmopathy. RNA transcripts gave rise to amplified TCR beta CDR3 regions. The TCR CDR3 was amplified in a first-round RT-PCR using the HTBI primer set. From the multiplex PCR reads, TCRdb called clonotypes with MiXCR, one entry per CDR3 protein. This sample yields about 500,000 distinct CDR3 sequences, of which 16% are seen a single time; 15% to 20% belongs to the top ten. Sequenced sample: blood. These receptors all come from a woman aged 18-30 years with Graves' hyperthyroidism.

With respect to this clonotype: A read error may be the cause here, since a much bigger clone is one base away. The genes are TRBV20-1 and TRBJ2-7; 9 nucleotides agree with TRBD1. Germline CDR1 reads DFQATT; CDR2 reads SNEGSKA (reference sequence). This CDR3 comprises 13 residues. CDR3 bases: TGCAGTGCCACCGGGACAGGGATCTACGAGCGGTACTTC. Protein sequence: CSATGTGIYERYF.

This clonotype was counted between two and nine times. The chain has TRBV10-3 and TRBJ1-2; 7 bases agree with TRBD1. CDR3 length equals 13 residues. The V gene end was trimmed by 2 bases and the J gene end by 6 bases; junction bases not matched to a gene: 3. Germline-derived CDR1 and CDR2 are ENHRY and SYGVKD. The CDR3 region has the DNA TGTGCCATCAGTGAGGACAGGGTGCATGGCTACACCTTC. Protein sequence: CAISEDRVHGYTF.

This clonotype was found a few times. A much bigger clone sits one base away, suggesting this may be a read error. The chain links TRBV27 to TRBJ1-1; perhaps TRBD1 as D (5 bases). Germline V CDR1 and CDR2: MNHEY, SMNVEV (reference sequence). The CDR3 runs 14 residues. Trimming took 6 bases from V and 3 from J, leaving 14 bases between them. CDR3 sequence reads: CASSTPGGDTEAFF. The CDR3 nucleotides are TGTGCCAGCAGCACCCCGGGGGGTGACACTGAAGCTTTCTTT.

The sample holds a few counts of this clonotype. This chain uses TRBV20-1 with TRBJ1-6, with 7 nucleotides matching TRBD1. Germline CDR1 reads DFQATT; CDR2 reads SNEGSKA (reference sequence). V lost 0 bases to trimming and J lost 6 bases; unmatched junction nucleotides: 2. The CDR3 consists of 14 residues. CDR3: CSAREWDSNSPLHF. DNA of the CDR3: TGCAGTGCTAGAGAATGGGACAGTAATTCACCCCTCCACTTT.

This clonotype was picked up many times. The rearrangement joins TRBV3-1 to TRBJ1-2; 7 bases agree with TRBD1. Germline trimming cut 5 bases from V and 9 bases from J; bases unmatched to any gene: 12. Germline CDR1 is LGHDT and CDR2 is YNNKEL (reference sequence). The CDR3 spans 14 residues. The CDR3 DNA is TGTGCCAGCAGCTCCCAGTCGACAGGGTATCGCTACACCTTC. As protein: CASSSQSTGYRYTF. Full variable domain (rest looked up from reference TRBV3-1 and TRBJ1-2): DTAVSQTPKYLVTQMGNDKSIKCEQNLGHDTMYWYKQDSKKFLKIMFSYNNKELIINETVPNRFSPKSPDKAHLNLHINSLELGDSAVYFCASSSQSTGYRYTFGSGTRLTVV.

V usage is TRBV20-1 and J usage is TRBJ1-2; a possible D gene is TRBD1 (5 bases). V was clipped by 5 bases and J by 4 bases, with 26 bases between them. CDR1 is DFQATT and CDR2 is SNEGSKA in the germline V gene (reference sequence). The CDR3 consists of 17 residues. The CDR3 nucleotides read TGCAGTGCTCGCGCGTTCGGGACCCACCATCGGGCCTATGGCTACACCTTC. Amino acid sequence: CSARAFGTHHRAYGYTF.

This clonotype was found many times. The V gene is TRBV28, the J gene TRBJ1-5, with TRBD1 as a possible D gene (6 bases). The length of the CDR3 is 16 residues. V was pared by 6 bases and J by 10 bases, with 25 bases between. Germline values: CDR1 MDHEN, CDR2 SYDVKM. CDR3 sequence: CASRPGLQGREKPQHF. In DNA form, the CDR3 reads TGTGCCAGCAGACCAGGACTACAGGGAAGGGAAAAACCCCAGCATTTT.

This clonotype was seen a handful of times. The V and J genes are TRBV5-1 and TRBJ2-6, with D hard to call. V was clipped by 1 base and J by 3 bases, with 8 bases between them. From germline, CDR1 is SGHRS and CDR2 YFSETQ. The length of the CDR3 is 15 residues. CDR3 region: CASSLLVVGANVLTF. The CDR3, as DNA: TGCGCCAGCAGCTTGTTGGTCGTTGGGGCCAACGTCCTGACTTTC.